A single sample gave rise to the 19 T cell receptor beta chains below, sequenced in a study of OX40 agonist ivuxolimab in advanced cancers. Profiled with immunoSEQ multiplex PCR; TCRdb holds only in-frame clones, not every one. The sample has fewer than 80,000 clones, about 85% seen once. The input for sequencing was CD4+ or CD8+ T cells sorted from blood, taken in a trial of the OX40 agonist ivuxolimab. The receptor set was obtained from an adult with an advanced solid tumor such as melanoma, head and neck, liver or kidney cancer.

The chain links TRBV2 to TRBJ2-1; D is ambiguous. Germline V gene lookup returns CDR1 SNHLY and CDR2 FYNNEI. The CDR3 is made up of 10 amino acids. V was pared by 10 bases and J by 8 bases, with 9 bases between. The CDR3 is CAIGFDEQFF. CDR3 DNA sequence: TGTGCCATCGGGTTCGATGAGCAGTTCTTC.

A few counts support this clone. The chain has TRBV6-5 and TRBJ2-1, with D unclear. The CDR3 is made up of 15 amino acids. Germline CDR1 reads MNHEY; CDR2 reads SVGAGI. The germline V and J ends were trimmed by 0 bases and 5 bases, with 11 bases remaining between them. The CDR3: CASSYSSPKHNEQFF. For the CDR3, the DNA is TGTGCCAGCAGTTACTCTAGCCCTAAACACAATGAGCAGTTCTTC.

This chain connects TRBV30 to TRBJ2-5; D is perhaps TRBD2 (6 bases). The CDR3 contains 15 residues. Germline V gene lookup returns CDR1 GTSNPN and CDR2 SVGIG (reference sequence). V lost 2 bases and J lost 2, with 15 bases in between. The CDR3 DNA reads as TGTGCCTGGAGTCTGAGCGCAGGACTACAAGAGACCCAGTACTTC. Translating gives CAWSLSAGLQETQYF.

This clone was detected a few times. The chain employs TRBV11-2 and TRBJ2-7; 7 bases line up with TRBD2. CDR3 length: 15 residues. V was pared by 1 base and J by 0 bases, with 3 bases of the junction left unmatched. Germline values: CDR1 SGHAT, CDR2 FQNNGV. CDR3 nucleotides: TGTGCCAGCAGCTTAGGCGGGGGTATCTCCTACGAGCAGTACTTC. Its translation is CASSLGGGISYEQYF. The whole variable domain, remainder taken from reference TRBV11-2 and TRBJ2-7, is EAGVAQSPRYKIIEKRQSVAFWCNPISGHATLYWYQQILGQGPKLLIQFQNNGVVDDSQLPKDRFSAERLKGVDSTLKIQPAKLEDSAVYLCASSLGGGISYEQYFGPGTRLTVT.

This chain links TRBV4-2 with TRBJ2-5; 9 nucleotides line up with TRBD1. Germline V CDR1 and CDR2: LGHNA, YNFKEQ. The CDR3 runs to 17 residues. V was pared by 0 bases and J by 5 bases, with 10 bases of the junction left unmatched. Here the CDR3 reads CASSQDPGTGKRETQYF. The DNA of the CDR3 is TGTGCCAGCAGCCAAGACCCCGGGACAGGGAAGCGGGAGACCCAGTACTTC.

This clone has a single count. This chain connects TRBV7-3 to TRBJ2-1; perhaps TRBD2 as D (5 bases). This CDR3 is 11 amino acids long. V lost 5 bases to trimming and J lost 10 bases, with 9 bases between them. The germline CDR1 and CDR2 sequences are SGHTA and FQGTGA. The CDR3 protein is CASSRGAEQFF. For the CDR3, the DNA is TGTGCCAGCAGCCGGGGTGCGGAGCAGTTCTTC.

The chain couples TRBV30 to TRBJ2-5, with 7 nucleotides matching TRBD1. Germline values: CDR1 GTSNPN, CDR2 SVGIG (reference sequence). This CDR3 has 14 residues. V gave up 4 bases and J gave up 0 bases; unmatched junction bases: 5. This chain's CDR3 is CAWTGTDHQETQYF. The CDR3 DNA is TGTGCCTGGACAGGGACAGACCACCAAGAGACCCAGTACTTC.

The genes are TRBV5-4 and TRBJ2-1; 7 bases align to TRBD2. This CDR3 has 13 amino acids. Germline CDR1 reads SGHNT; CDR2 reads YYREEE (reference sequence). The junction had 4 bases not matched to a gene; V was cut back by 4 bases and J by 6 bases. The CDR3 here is CASSPGLLNEQFF. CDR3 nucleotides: TGTGCCAGCAGCCCGGGACTACTCAATGAGCAGTTCTTC.

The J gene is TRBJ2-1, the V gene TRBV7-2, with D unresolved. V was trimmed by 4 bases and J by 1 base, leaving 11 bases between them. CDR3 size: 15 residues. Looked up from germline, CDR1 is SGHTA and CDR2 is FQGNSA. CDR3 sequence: CASSSAPGSYNEQFF. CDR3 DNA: TGTGCCAGCAGCTCGGCGCCTGGGTCCTACAATGAGCAGTTCTTC.

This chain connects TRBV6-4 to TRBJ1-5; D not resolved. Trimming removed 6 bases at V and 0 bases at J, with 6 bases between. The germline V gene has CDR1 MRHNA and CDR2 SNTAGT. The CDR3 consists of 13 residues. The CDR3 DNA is TGTGCCAGCAGCCCAGTTAGCAATCAGCCCCAGCATTTT. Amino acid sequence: CASSPVSNQPQHF.

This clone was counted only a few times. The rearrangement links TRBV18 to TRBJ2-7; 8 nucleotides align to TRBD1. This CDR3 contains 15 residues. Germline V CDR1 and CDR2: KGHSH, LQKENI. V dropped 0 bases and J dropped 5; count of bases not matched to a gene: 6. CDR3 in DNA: TGTGCCAGCTCACCACCGACAGGGGCGTTTAACGAGCAGTACTTC. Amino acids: CASSPPTGAFNEQYF.

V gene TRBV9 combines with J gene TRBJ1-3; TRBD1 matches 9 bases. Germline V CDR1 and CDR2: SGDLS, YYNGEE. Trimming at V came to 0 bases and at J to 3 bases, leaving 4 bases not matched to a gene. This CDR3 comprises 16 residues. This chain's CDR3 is CASSVGQGQGGNTIYF. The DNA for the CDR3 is TGTGCCAGCAGCGTAGGGCAGGGACAGGGTGGAAACACCATATATTTT.

In DNA, the CDR3 is TGTGCCAGCAGCCCCGCCCGACAGTTGAACACTGAAGCTTTCTTT. Translation: CASSPARQLNTEAFF. The chain recombines TRBV7-9 with TRBJ1-1; tentatively, D is TRBD1 (5 bases). The V and J ends lost 5 bases and 0 bases respectively, with 13 bases between them. CDR1 is SEHNR and CDR2 is FQNEAQ in the germline V gene (reference sequence). The CDR3 consists of 15 residues.

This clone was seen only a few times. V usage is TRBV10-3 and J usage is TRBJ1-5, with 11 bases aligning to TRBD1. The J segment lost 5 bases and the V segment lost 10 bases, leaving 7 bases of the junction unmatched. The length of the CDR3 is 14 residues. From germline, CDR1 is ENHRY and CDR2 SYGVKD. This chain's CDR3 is CATQGQGGDQPQHF. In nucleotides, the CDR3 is TGTGCCACCCAGGGACAGGGGGGAGATCAGCCCCAGCATTTT.

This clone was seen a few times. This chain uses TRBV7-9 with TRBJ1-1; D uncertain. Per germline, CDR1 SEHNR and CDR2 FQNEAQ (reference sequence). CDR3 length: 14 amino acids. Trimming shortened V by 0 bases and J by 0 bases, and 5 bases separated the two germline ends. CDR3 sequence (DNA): TGTGCCAGCAGCTTAGCTGGTTTGAACACTGAAGCTTTCTTT. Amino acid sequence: CASSLAGLNTEAFF. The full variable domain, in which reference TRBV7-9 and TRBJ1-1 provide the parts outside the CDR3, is DTGVSQNPRHKITKRGQNVTFRCDPISEHNRLYWYRQTLGQGPEFLTYFQNEAQLEKSRLLSDRFSAERPKGSFSTLEIQRTEQGDSAMYLCASSLAGLNTEAFFGQGTRLTVV.

DNA of the CDR3: TGTGCCAGCAGTTACCAGTACCAAGAGACCCAGTACTTC. Its translation is CASSYQYQETQYF. The rearrangement links TRBV28 to TRBJ2-5; no clear D gene. Per germline, CDR1 MDHEN and CDR2 SYDVKM. The V gene lost 4 bases and the J gene lost 0 bases, with 6 bases spanning the gap. This CDR3 is built from 13 residues.

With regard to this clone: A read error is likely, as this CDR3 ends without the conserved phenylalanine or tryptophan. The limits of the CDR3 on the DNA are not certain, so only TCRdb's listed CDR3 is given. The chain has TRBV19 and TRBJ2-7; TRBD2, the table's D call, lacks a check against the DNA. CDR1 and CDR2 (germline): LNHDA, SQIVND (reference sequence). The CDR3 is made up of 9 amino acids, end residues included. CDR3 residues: CASSPGDRE.

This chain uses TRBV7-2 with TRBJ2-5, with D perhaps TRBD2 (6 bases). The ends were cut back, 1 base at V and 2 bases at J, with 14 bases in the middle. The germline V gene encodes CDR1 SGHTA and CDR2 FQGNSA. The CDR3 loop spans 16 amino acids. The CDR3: CASSLGYGGAQETQYF. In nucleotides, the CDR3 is TGTGCCAGCAGCTTAGGATACGGGGGAGCACAAGAGACCCAGTACTTC.

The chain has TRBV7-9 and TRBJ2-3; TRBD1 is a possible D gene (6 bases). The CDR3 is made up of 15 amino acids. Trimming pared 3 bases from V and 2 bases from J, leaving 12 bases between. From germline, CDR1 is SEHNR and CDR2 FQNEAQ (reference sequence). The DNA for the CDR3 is TGTGCCAGCAGCTTGTACTTGGGGGCCACAGATACGCAGTATTTT. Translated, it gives CASSLYLGATDTQYF.